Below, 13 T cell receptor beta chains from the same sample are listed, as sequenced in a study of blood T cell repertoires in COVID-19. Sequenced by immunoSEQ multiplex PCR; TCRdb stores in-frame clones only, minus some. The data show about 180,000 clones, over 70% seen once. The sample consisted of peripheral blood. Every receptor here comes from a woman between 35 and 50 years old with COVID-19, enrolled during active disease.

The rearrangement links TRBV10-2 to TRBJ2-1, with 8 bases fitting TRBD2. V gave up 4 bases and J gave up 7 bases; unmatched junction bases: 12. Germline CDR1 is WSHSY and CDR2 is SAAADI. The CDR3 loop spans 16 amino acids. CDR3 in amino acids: CASSVGLAGGHNEQFF. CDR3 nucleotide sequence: TGCGCCAGCAGTGTCGGGTTGGCGGGGGGCCATAATGAGCAGTTCTTC.

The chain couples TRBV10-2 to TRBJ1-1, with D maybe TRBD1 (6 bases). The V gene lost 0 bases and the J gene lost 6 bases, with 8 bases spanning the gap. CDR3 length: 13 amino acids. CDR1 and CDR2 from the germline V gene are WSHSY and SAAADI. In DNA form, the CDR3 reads TGCGCCAGCAGTGAGTCGAAGGGGGCTGAAGCTTTCTTT. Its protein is CASSESKGAEAFF.

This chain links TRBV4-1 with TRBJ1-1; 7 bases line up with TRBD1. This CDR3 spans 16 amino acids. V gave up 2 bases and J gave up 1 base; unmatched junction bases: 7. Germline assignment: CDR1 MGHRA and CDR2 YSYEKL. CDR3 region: CASSQKVGQPNTEAFF. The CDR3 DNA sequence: TGCGCCAGCAGCCAAAAAGTGGGACAGCCGAACACTGAAGCTTTCTTT.

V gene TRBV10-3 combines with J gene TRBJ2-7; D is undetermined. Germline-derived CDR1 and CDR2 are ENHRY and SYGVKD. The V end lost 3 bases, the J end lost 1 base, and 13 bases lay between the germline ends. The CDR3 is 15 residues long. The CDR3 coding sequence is TGTGCCATCAGTGAATCGGAGATCCTTTCCTACGAGCAGTACTTC. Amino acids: CAISESEILSYEQYF.

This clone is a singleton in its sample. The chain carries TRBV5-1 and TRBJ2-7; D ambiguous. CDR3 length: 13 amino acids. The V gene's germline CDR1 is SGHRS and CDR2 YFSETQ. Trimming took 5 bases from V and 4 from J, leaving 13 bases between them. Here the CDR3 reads CASSYQTDYEQYF. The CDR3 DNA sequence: TGCGCCAGCAGTTACCAGACTGATTACGAGCAGTACTTC.

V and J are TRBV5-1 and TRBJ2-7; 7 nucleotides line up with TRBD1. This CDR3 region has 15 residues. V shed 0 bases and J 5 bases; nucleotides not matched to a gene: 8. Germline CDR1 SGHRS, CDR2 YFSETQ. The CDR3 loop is CASSLEGQSFDEQYF. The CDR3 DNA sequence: TGCGCCAGCAGCTTGGAGGGACAGTCCTTTGACGAGCAGTACTTC.

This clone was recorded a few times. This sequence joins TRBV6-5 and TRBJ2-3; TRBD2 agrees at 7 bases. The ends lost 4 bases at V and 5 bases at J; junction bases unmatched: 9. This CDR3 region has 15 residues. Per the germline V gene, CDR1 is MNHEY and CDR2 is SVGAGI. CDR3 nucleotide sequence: TGTGCCAGCAGTTCTGAAGGGCGGGAGAGAGATACGCAGTATTTT. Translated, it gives CASSSEGRERDTQYF.

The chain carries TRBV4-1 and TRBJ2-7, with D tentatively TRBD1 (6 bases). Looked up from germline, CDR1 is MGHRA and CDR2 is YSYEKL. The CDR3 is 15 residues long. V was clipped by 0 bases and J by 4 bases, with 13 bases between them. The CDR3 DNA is TGCGCCAGCAGCCAAGATTCAGGGGCTCGGTACGAGCAGTACTTC. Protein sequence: CASSQDSGARYEQYF.

In DNA, the CDR3 is TGTGCCAGCAGCGTGAGGACAGGGGATGAAGAGACCCAGTACTTC. Translated, it gives CASSVRTGDEETQYF. V and J are TRBV9 and TRBJ2-5; 9 bases fit TRBD1. V dropped 2 bases and J dropped 3; count of bases not matched to a gene: 5. CDR1 and CDR2 from the germline V gene are SGDLS and YYNGEE. The CDR3 consists of 15 residues.

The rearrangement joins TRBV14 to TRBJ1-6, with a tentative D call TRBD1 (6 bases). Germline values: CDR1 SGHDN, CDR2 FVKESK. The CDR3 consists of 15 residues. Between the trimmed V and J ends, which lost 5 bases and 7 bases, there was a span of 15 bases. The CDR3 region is CASSFQGSNNSPLHF. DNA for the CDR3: TGTGCCAGCAGCTTCCAGGGGAGTAACAATTCACCCCTCCACTTT. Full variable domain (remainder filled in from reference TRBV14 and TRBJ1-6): EAGVTQFPSHSVIEKGQTVTLRCDPISGHDNLYWYRRVMGKEIKFLLHFVKESKQDESGMPNNRFLAERTGGTYSTLKVQPAELEDSGVYFCASSFQGSNNSPLHFGNGTRLTVT.

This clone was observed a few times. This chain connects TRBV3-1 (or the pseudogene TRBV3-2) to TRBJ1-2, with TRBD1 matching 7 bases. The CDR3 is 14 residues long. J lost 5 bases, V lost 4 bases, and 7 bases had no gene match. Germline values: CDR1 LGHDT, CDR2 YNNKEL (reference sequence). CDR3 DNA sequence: TGTGCCAGCAGCCCCCGGACAGGCAGATATGGCTACACCTTC. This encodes CASSPRTGRYGYTF.

This CDR3 is CASSFEAGVYNEQFF. In DNA form, the CDR3 reads TGTGCCAGCAGCTTCGAGGCCGGAGTCTACAATGAGCAGTTCTTC. The chain employs TRBV7-9 and TRBJ2-1, with D hard to call. V was pared by 3 bases and J by 3 bases, with 12 bases between. The CDR3 sequence is 15 residues long. The germline V gene has CDR1 SEHNR and CDR2 FQNEAQ (reference sequence).

The CDR3 loop is CASSGTGNGRDTIYF. The CDR3 DNA reads as TGTGCCAGCAGTGGGACAGGAAACGGTAGAGACACCATATATTTT. This rearrangement joins TRBV2 to TRBJ1-3, with 7 bases aligning to TRBD1. The V gene end was trimmed by 4 bases and the J gene end by 8 bases; junction bases not matched to a gene: 11. The CDR3 length is 15 residues. CDR1 and CDR2 from the germline V gene are SNHLY and FYNNEI. Variable domain in full (rest from reference TRBV2 and TRBJ1-3): EPEVTQTPSHQVTQMGQEVILRCVPISNHLYFYWYRQILGQKVEFLVSFYNNEISEKSEIFDDQFSVERPDGSNFTLKIRSTKLEDSAMYFCASSGTGNGRDTIYFGEGSWLTVV.